The 2 T cell receptor beta chains reported below all come from one sample, sequenced in a study of read filtering for tumor transcriptome and immune sequencing. This library used approximately 370 ng RNA and molecular barcoded adaptors spanning alpha/delta and beta/gamma chains. Each CDR3 protein gets one entry after TCRdb re-called the reads with MiXCR. Of around 31,000 distinct CDR3 sequences detected, 18% appear once; the ten largest clones hold roughly 17%. Sequences were obtained from a population of CD138-negative cells sorted from bone marrow. The origin of the receptors is a donor aged 40 or older with multiple myeloma.

This clonotype turned up a few times. The chain is built from TRBV7-2 and TRBJ2-7; D unresolved. The V gene's germline CDR1 is SGHTA and CDR2 FQGNSA. This CDR3 has 13 amino acids. V lost 5 bases to trimming and J lost 6 bases, with 14 bases between them. CDR3 sequence: CASSPLGLGEQYF. DNA of the CDR3: TGTGCCAGCAGCCCCCTAGGATTGGGCGAGCAGTACTTC. The variable domain in full, with the rest retrieved from reference TRBV7-2 and TRBJ2-7, is GAGVSQSPSNKVTEKGKDVELRCDPISGHTALYWYRQSLGQGLEFLIYFQGNSAPDKSGLPSDRFSAERTGGSVSTLTIQRTQQEDSAVYLCASSPLGLGEQYFGPGTRLTVT.

V and J are TRBV12-3 or TRBV12-4 and TRBJ1-2, with D perhaps matching TRBD1 (5 bases). V lost 10 bases to trimming and J lost 10 bases, with 22 bases between them. This CDR3 has 13 amino acids. This CDR3 reads CANPFRDAGPYTF. For the CDR3, the DNA is TGTGCCAACCCCTTCCGGGACGCGGGGCCCTACACCTTC.